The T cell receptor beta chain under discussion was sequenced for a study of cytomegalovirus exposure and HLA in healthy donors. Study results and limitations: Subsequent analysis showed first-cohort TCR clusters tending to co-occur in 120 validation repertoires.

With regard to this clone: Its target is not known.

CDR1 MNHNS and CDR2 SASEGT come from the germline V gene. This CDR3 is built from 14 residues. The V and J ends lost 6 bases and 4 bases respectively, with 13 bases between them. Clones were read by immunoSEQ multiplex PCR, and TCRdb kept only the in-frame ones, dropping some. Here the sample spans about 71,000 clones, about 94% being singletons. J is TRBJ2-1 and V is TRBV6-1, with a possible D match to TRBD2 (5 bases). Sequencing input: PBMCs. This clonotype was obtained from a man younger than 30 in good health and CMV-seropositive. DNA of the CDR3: TGTGCCAGCAGGAACGTGGGAGCTTACAATGAGCAGTTCTTC. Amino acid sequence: CASRNVGAYNEQFF.